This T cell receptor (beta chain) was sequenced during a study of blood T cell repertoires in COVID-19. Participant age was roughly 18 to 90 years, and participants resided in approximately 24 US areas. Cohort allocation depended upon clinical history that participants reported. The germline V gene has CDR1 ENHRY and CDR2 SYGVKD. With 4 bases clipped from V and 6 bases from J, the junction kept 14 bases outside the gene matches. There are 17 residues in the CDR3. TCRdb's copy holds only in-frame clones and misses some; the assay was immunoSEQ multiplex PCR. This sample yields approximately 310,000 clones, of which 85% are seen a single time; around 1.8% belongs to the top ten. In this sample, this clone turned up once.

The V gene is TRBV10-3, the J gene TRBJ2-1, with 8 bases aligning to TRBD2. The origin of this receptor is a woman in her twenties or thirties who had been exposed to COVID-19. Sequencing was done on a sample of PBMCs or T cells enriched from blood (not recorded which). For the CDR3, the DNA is TGTGCCATCAGTGTAGGCCAGCCCGGGACTAGGGGCAATGAGCAGTTCTTC. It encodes CAISVGQPGTRGNEQFF.